Below are 10 T cell receptor beta chains sequenced from a single sample in a study of T cell responses to AZD1222 COVID-19 vaccine. Some clones are missing from TCRdb's copy, which holds only in-frame ones; the method was immunoSEQ multiplex PCR. The data contain around 99,000 clones, roughly nine tenths of them singletons. The sequenced sample was peripheral blood, obtained 28 days after the second AZD1222 dose. These receptors all stem from an adult who received the AZD1222 COVID-19 vaccine.

The rearrangement joins TRBV7-9 to TRBJ1-6; D uncertain. The V and J ends lost 1 base and 11 bases respectively, with 6 bases between them. Germline loops: CDR1 SEHNR, CDR2 FQNEAQ (reference sequence). The CDR3 covers 12 residues. The CDR3 is CASSLDGTPLHF. As DNA, the CDR3 is TGTGCCAGCAGCTTAGATGGGACACCCCTCCACTTT.

This chain uses TRBV3-1 (or the pseudogene TRBV3-2) with TRBJ2-5; a weak D match, TRBD1 (6 bases). The CDR3 is made up of 16 amino acids. Trimming shortened V by 6 bases and J by 3 bases, and 20 bases separated the two germline ends. Germline loops: CDR1 LGHDT, CDR2 YNNKEL (reference sequence). Here the CDR3 reads CASRYKHETGEETQYF. CDR3 DNA: TGTGCCAGCAGATATAAACATGAGACAGGAGAAGAGACCCAGTACTTC.

V and J are TRBV10-3 and TRBJ2-2; D might be TRBD2 (6 bases). Per germline, CDR1 ENHRY and CDR2 SYGVKD. This CDR3 spans 15 amino acids. Trimming shortened V by 6 bases and J by 2 bases, and 13 bases separated the two germline ends. The chain's CDR3 is CAIRAGTLNTGELFF. CDR3 coding DNA: TGTGCCATCAGAGCCGGGACTCTCAACACCGGGGAGCTGTTTTTT.

This sequence joins TRBV28 and TRBJ2-3, with D possibly matching TRBD1 (5 bases). CDR1 is MDHEN and CDR2 is SYDVKM in the germline V gene. The V end was cut by 2 bases, the J end by 0 bases, with 9 bases between. There are 15 residues in the CDR3. The CDR3 protein is CASSLTTASTDTQYF. The CDR3 region has the DNA TGTGCCAGCAGTTTAACGACAGCTAGCACAGATACGCAGTATTTT. Variable domain in full (rest from reference TRBV28 and TRBJ2-3): DVKVTQSSRYLVKRTGEKVFLECVQDMDHENMFWYRQDPGLGLRLIYFSYDVKMKEKGDIPEGYSVSREKKERFSLILESASTNQTSMYLCASSLTTASTDTQYFGPGTRLTVL.

The chain couples TRBV5-6 to TRBJ1-1; unclear D gene. The CDR3 loop spans 12 amino acids. V was cut by 4 bases and J by 4 bases, with 8 bases left in between. The germline V gene has CDR1 SGHDT and CDR2 YYEEEE. Written as DNA, the CDR3 is TGTGCCAGCAGCCGAGGGTTCACTGAAGCTTTCTTT. Translating it yields CASSRGFTEAFF.

The chain joins TRBV5-8 to TRBJ1-5; tentatively, D is TRBD1 (5 bases). Germline V gene lookup returns CDR1 SGHTS and CDR2 YDEGEE. The CDR3 is made up of 15 amino acids. Trimming cost V 4 bases and J 4 bases, with 15 bases left between them. CDR3 sequence reads: CASSQKDWGNQPQHF. CDR3 sequence (DNA): TGTGCCAGCAGCCAGAAGGACTGGGGGAATCAGCCCCAGCATTTT.

The gene calls are TRBV2 and TRBJ1-6; D uncertain. The CDR3 contains 14 residues. Germline CDR1 and CDR2: SNHLY and FYNNEI. The V and J ends lost 1 base and 8 bases respectively, with 9 bases between them. The CDR3 sequence is CASSEGGLYSPLHF. As DNA, the CDR3 is TGTGCCAGCAGTGAAGGAGGGCTATATTCACCCCTCCACTTT.

The chain couples TRBV6-5 to TRBJ1-1; D possibly corresponds to TRBD1 (5 bases). The V end was cut by 2 bases, the J end by 1 base, with 11 bases between. This CDR3 has 15 amino acids. CDR1 is MNHEY, CDR2 SVGAGI, per germline. DNA of the CDR3: TGTGCCAGCAGTTACGGCTTCGGGGGGAACACTGAAGCTTTCTTT. Amino acid sequence: CASSYGFGGNTEAFF.

This clone was found a few times. The rearrangement links TRBV5-5 to TRBJ2-7; D is perhaps TRBD1 (7 bases). Trimming removed 0 bases from V and 5 bases from J, with 15 bases in between. Germline assignment: CDR1 SGHKS and CDR2 YYEKEE (reference sequence). CDR3 size: 15 residues. For the CDR3, the DNA is TGTGCCAGCAGCTTGGTCCCAGGGGGAGGCGACGAGCAGTACTTC. Residues: CASSLVPGGGDEQYF.

The chain combines TRBV5-1 with TRBJ2-3; 13 bases map to TRBD2. Germline CDR1 and CDR2: SGHRS and YFSETQ. After removal of 7 bases from V and 4 bases from J, the junction contained 15 bases not matched to a gene. The length of the CDR3 is 18 residues. In nucleotides, the CDR3 is TGCGCCAGCGCAGCGGGGCGGGGGACTAGCGGGGAATCAGATACGCAGTATTTT. This gives the protein CASAAGRGTSGESDTQYF.